Sequencing of this T cell receptor (beta chain) was carried out in a study of neoadjuvant nivolumab and ipilimumab in lung cancer. Study-wide results and limits: A small number of samples were TCR sequenced. Resected tumors had greater TCR richness and clonality than uninvolved lung. Resected-tumor TCR richness correlated positively with pretherapy blood richness. Only two of four nivolumab-treated tumors gained richness and clonality by surgery.

This clone was recorded only once. Its matching antigen is unknown. Sequenced by immunoSEQ multiplex PCR; TCRdb stores in-frame clones only, minus some. Of 8,500 to 10,000 clones in the sample, more than 70% were seen once. The CDR3 length is 18 residues. CDR1 SGHNT and CDR2 YENEEA come from the germline V gene. Trimming pared 1 base from V and 0 bases from J, leaving 18 bases between. This receptor was taken from an adult with non-small cell lung cancer. Some clones in this sample may be carry-over from other donors' samples. This sample comprised tumor tissue, obtained after neoadjuvant nivolumab, alone or with ipilimumab, at or shortly before surgery. The gene calls are TRBV11-3 and TRBJ2-5, with no clear D. CDR3: CASSLALLGGEYQETQYF. The CDR3 DNA follows: TGTGCCAGCAGCTTAGCCTTACTGGGCGGAGAGTACCAAGAGACCCAGTACTTC.